This T cell receptor beta chain was observed in a study of T cells in Graves' hyperthyroidism and ophthalmopathy. Background on the study: Any treatment followed the collection of peripheral blood at initial diagnosis. Whole-study findings and limits: Clonotypes that were expanded in thyroid above 0.001 mostly appeared in blood too.

V gave up 4 bases and J gave up 7 bases, with 15 bases separating them. The V gene's germline CDR1 is MNHNS and CDR2 SASEGT. The CDR3 runs 14 residues. Remarks on this clonotype: Its target is not known.

Patients between 18 and 65 years old had hyperthyroidism, newly diagnosed and lasting under 2 months. It was RNA transcripts that yielded the amplified TCR beta CDR3 regions. Using the HTBI primer set, a first-round RT-PCR was run on the TCR CDR3. One entry per CDR3 protein results from TCRdb running MiXCR on the multiplex PCR reads. The sample contains about 560,000 distinct CDR3 sequences, 16% of which appear only once. The clonotype comes from a woman aged 18-35 years with Graves' hyperthyroidism. What was sequenced was blood. This chain joins TRBV6-1 and TRBJ2-3; D may be TRBD1 (6 bases). CDR3: CASSVDSEGNTQYF. DNA for the CDR3: TGTGCCAGCAGTGTGGACAGTGAGGGAAATACGCAGTATTTT.